This T cell receptor (beta chain) comes out of a study of blood T cell repertoires in COVID-19. Produced via immunoSEQ multiplex PCR; TCRdb's table is partial and in-frame only. The sample gives approximately 300,000 clones, around 89% of which show up once; around 0.84% is in the top ten. Germline V gene sequence: CDR1 SGHDT, CDR2 YYEEEE. Germline trimming cut 4 bases from V and 8 bases from J; bases unmatched to any gene: 13. The CDR3 is 15 residues long. The chain uses TRBV5-6 and TRBJ1-2, with 8 bases aligning to TRBD1. Material: peripheral blood. This TCR came from a man younger than 40 with acute or convalescent COVID-19. This chain's CDR3 is CASSQAAGGAWGYTF. The DNA of the CDR3 is TGTGCCAGCAGCCAAGCCGCAGGGGGCGCTTGGGGCTACACCTTC.